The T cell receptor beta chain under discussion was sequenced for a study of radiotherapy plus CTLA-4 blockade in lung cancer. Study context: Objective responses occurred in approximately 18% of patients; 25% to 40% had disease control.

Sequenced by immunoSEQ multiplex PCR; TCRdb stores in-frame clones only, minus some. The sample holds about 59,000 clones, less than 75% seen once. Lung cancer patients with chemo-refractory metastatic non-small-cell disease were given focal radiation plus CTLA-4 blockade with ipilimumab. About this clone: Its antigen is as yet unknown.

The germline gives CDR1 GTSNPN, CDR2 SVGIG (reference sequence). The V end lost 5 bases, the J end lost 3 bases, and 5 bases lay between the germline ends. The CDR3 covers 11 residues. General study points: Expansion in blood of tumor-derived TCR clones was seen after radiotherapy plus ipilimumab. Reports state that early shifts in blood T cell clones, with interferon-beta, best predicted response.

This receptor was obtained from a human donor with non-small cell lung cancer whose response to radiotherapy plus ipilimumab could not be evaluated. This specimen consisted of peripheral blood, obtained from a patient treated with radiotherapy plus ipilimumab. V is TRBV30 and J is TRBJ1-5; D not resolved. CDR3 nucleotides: TGTGCCTGGGGACTCAATCAGCCCCAGCATTTT. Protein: CAWGLNQPQHF.